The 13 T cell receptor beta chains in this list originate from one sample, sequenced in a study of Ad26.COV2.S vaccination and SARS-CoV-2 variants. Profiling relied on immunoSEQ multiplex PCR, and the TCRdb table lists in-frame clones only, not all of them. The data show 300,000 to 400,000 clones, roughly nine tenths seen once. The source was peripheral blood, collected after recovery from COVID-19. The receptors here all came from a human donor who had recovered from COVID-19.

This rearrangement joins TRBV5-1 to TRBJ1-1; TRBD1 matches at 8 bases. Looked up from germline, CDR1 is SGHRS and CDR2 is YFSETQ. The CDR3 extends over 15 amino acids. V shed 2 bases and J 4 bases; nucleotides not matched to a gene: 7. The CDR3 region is CASSLPTGVGTEAFF. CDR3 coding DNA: TGCGCCAGCAGCTTACCGACAGGGGTCGGCACTGAAGCTTTCTTT.

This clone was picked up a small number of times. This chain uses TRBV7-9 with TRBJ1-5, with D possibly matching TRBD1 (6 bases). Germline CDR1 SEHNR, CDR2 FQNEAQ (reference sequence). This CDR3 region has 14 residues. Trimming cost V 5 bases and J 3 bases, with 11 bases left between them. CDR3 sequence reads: CASSPQGYNQPQHF. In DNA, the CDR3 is TGTGCCAGCAGCCCTCAGGGGTACAATCAGCCCCAGCATTTT.

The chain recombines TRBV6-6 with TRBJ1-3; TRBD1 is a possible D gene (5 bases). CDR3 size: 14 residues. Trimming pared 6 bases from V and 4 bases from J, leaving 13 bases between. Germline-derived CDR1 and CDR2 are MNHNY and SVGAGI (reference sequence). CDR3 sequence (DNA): TGTGCCAGCAGCACAGGAGGACCCGGAAACACCATATATTTT. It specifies CASSTGGPGNTIYF.

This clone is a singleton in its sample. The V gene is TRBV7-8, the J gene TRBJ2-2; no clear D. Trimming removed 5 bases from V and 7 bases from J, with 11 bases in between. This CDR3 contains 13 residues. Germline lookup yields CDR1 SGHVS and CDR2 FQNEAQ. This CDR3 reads CASSPRRDGELFF. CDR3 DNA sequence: TGTGCCAGCAGCCCCCGACGAGACGGGGAGCTGTTTTTT.

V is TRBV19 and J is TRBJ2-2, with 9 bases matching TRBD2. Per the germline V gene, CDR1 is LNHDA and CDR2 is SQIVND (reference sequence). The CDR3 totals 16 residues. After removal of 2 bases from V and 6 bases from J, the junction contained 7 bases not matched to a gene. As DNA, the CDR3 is TGTGCCAGTAGTATATGGCGGGGGGGCATCCCCGGGGAGCTGTTTTTT. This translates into CASSIWRGGIPGELFF.

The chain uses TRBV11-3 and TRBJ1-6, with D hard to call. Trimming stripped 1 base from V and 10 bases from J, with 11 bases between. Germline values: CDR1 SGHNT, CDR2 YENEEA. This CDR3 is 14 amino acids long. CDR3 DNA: TGTGCCAGCAGCTTAGCGGGGTCTGGGTCACCCCTCCACTTT. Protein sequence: CASSLAGSGSPLHF.

The CDR3 DNA sequence: TGTGCCAGCAGTTACGCCGACAGCTCTGGAAACACCATATATTTT. It translates to CASSYADSSGNTIYF. The chain uses TRBV6-5 and TRBJ1-3, with D perhaps matching TRBD1 (5 bases). CDR1 is MNHEY, CDR2 SVGAGI, per germline. The ends were cut back, 2 bases at V and 0 bases at J, with 8 bases in the middle. The CDR3 has 15 amino acids.

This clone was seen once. CDR3 residues: CASSLAGGPPPDTQYF. The CDR3, as DNA: TGCGCCAGCAGCTTGGCGGGGGGGCCCCCCCCAGATACGCAGTATTTT. The chain joins TRBV5-1 to TRBJ2-3, with 8 bases fitting TRBD2. V was pared by 0 bases and J by 4 bases, with 7 bases of the junction left unmatched. Germline V gene sequence: CDR1 SGHRS, CDR2 YFSETQ. This CDR3 comprises 16 residues.

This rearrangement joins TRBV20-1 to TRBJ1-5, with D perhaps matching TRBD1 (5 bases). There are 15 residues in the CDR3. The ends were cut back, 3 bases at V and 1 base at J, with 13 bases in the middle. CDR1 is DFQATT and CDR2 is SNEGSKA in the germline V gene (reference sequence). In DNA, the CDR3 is TGCAGTGCTAGTGAGACAGCAGGGAGCAATCAGCCCCAGCATTTT. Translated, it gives CSASETAGSNQPQHF.

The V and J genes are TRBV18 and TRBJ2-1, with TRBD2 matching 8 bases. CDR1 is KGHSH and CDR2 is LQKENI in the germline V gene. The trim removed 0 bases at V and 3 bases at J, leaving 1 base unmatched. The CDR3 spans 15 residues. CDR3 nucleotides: TGTGCCAGCTCACCACCACTAGCGGTCTACAATGAGCAGTTCTTC. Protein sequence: CASSPPLAVYNEQFF.

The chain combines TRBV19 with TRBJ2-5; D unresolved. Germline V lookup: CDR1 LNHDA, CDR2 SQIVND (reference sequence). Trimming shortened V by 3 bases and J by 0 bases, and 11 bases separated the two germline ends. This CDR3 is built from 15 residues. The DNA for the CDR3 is TGTGCCAGTAGTATCGCCGGGTTCGACCAAGAGACCCAGTACTTC. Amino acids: CASSIAGFDQETQYF.

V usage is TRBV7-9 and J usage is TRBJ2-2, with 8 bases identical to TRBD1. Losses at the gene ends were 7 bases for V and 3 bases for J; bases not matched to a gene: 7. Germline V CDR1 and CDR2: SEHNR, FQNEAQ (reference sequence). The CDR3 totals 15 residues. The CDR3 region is CASNYRGKDTGELFF. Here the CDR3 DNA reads TGTGCCAGCAATTACAGGGGGAAGGACACCGGGGAGCTGTTTTTT.

The CDR3: CASSFGLAGAEGTGELFF. As DNA, the CDR3 is TGTGCCAGCAGCTTCGGACTAGCGGGGGCCGAGGGCACCGGGGAGCTGTTTTTT. This chain links TRBV7-6 with TRBJ2-2, with TRBD2 matching 13 bases. Germline V gene data show CDR1 as SGHVS and CDR2 as FNYEAQ. Unmatched junction bases numbered 8, after V lost 3 bases and J lost 4 bases. The CDR3 is 18 residues long.